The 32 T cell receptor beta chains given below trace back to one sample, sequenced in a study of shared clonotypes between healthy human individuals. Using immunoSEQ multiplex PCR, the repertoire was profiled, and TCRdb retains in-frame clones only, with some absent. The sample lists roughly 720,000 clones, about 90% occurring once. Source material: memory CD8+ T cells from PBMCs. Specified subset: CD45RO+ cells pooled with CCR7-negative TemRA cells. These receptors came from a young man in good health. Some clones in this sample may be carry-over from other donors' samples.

The CDR3 here is CASSSRTGSTEAFF. The CDR3 coding sequence is TGTGCCAGCAGTTCTCGGACAGGGTCGACTGAAGCTTTCTTT. The V and J genes are TRBV7-2 and TRBJ1-1, with 8 bases fitting TRBD1. The germline gives CDR1 SGHTA, CDR2 FQGNSA. CDR3 length: 14 residues. V shed 6 bases and J 5 bases; nucleotides not matched to a gene: 8.

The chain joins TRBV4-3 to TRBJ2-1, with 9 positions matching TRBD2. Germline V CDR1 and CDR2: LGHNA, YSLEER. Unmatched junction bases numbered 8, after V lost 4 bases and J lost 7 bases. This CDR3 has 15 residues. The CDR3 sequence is CASSLDSGRYNEQFF. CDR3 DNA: TGCGCCAGCAGCCTGGATAGCGGGAGATATAATGAGCAGTTCTTC.

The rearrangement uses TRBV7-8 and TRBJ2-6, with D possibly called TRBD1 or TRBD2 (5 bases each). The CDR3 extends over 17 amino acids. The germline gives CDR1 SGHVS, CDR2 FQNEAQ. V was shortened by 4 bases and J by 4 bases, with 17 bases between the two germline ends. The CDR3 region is CASSSRDGTSGANVLTF. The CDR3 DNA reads TGTGCCAGCAGCTCCAGGGACGGTACTTCAGGGGCCAACGTCCTGACTTTC.

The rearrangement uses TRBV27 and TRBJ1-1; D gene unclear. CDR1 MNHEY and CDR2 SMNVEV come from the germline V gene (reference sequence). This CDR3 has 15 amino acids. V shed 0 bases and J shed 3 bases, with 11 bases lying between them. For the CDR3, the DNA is TGTGCCAGCAGTTTATCCCCCCCGACTTACACTGAAGCTTTCTTT. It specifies CASSLSPPTYTEAFF.

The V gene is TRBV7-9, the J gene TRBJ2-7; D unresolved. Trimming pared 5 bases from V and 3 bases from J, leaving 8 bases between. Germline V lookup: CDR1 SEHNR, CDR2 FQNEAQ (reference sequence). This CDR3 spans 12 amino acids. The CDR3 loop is CASSRLGYEQYF. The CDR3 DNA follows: TGTGCCAGCAGCCGTCTAGGCTACGAGCAGTACTTC.

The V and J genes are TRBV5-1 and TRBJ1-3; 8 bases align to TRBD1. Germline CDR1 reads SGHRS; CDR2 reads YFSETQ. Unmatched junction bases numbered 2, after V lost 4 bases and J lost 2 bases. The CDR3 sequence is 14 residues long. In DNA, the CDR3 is TGCGCCAGCAGCGAGGACAGGGCTGGAAACACCATATATTTT. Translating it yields CASSEDRAGNTIYF.

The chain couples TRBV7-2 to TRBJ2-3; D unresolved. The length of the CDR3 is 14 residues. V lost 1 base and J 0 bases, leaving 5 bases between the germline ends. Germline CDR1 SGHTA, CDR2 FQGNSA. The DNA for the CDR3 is TGTGCCAGCAGCTTAGGTGTTAGCACAGATACGCAGTATTTT. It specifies CASSLGVSTDTQYF.

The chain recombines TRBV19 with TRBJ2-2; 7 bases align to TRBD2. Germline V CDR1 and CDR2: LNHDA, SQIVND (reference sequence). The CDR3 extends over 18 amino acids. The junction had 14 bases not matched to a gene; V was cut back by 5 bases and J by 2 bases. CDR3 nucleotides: TGTGCCAGTAGTGCCCTGGGGTTGAGCGGGGTAAACACCGGGGAGCTGTTTTTT. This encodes CASSALGLSGVNTGELFF. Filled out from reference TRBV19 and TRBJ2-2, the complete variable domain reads DGGITQSPKYLFRKEGQNVTLSCEQNLNHDAMYWYRQDPGQGLRLIYYSQIVNDFQKGDIAEGYSVSREKKESFPLTVTSAQKNPTAFYLCASSALGLSGVNTGELFFGEGSRLTVL.

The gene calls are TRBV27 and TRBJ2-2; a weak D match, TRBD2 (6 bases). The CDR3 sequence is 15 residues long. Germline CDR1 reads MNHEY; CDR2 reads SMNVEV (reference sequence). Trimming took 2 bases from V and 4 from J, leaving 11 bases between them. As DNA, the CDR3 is TGTGCCAGCAGTTTAGCGGGGATGGGCACCGGGGAGCTGTTTTTT. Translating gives CASSLAGMGTGELFF.

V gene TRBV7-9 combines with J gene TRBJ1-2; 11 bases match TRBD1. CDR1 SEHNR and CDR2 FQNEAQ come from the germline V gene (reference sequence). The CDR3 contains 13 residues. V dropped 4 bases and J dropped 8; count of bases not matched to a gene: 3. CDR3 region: CASSSRTGGGYTF. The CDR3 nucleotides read TGTGCCAGCAGCTCGAGGACAGGGGGCGGCTACACCTTC.

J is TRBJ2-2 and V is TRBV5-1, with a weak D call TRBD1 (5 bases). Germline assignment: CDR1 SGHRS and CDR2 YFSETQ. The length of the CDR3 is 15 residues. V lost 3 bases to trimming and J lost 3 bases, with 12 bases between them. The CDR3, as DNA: TGCGCCAGCAGCTCCCCCGACAGCCACACCGGGGAGCTGTTTTTT. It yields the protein CASSSPDSHTGELFF.

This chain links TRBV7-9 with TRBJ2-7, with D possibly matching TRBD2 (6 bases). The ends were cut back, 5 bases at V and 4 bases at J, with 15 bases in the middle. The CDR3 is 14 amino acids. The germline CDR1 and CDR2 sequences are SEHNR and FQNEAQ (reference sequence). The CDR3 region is CASSPGGRAYEQYF. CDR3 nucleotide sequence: TGTGCCAGCAGCCCCGGGGGACGGGCTTACGAGCAGTACTTC.

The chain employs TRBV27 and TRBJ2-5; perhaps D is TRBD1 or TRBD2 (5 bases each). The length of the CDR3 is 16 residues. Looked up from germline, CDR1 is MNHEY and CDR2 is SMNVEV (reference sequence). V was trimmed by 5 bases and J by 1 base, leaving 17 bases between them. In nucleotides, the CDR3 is TGTGCCAGCAGTGGAGGAAGGGGTTGGCTCCAAGAGACCCAGTACTTC. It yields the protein CASSGGRGWLQETQYF.

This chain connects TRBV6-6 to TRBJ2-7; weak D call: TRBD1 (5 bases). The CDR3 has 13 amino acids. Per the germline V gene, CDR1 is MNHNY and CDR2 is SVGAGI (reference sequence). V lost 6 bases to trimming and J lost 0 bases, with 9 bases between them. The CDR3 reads CASSLTDSYEQYF. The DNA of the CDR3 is TGTGCCAGCAGCCTGACAGACTCCTACGAGCAGTACTTC.

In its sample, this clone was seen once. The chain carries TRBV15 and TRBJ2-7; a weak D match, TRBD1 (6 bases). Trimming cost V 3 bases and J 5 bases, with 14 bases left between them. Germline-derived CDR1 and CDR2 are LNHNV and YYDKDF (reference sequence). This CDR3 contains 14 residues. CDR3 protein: CATSRGTGFDEQYF. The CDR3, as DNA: TGTGCCACCAGCAGGGGTACAGGGTTCGACGAGCAGTACTTC.

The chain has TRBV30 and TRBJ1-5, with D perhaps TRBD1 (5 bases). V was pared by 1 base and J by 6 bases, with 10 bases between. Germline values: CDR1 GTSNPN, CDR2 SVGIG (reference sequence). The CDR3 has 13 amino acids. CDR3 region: CAWSAGRTQPQHF. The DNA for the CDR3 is TGTGCCTGGAGTGCAGGGAGAACTCAGCCCCAGCATTTT. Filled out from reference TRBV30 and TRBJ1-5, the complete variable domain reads SQTIHQWPATLVQPVGSPLSLECTVEGTSNPNLYWYRQAAGRGLQLLFYSVGIGQISSEVPQNLSASRPQDRQFILSSKKLLLSDSGFYLCAWSAGRTQPQHFGDGTRLSIL.

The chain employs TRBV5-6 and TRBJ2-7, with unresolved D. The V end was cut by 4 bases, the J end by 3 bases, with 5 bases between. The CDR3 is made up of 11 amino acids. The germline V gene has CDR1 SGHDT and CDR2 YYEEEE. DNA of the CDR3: TGTGCCAGCAGCAAAAGCTACGAGCAGTACTTC. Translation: CASSKSYEQYF.

CDR3: CASSYINTEAFF. The CDR3 nucleotides are TGTGCCAGCAGCTACATAAACACTGAAGCTTTCTTT. The V gene is TRBV6-5, the J gene TRBJ1-1, with no clear D. The CDR3 length is 12 residues. Looked up from germline, CDR1 is MNHEY and CDR2 is SVGAGI. Trimming took 6 bases from V and 2 from J, leaving 7 bases between them.

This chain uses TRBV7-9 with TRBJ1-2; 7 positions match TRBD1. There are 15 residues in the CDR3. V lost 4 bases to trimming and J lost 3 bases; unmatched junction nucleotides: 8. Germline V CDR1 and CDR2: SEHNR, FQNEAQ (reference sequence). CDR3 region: CASSSRQGLHYGYTF. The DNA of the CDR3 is TGTGCCAGCAGCTCTAGACAGGGTCTCCACTATGGCTACACCTTC.

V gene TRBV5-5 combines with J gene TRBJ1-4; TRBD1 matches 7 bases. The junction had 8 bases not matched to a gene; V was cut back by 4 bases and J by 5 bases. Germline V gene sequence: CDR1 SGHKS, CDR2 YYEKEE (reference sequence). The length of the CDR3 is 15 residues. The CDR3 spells CASSTGDRLNEKLFF. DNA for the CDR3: TGTGCCAGCAGCACCGGGGACAGATTGAATGAAAAACTGTTTTTT.

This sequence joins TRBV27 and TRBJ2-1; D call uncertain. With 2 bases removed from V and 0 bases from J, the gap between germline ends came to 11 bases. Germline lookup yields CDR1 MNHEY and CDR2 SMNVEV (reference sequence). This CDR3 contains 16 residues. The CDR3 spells CASSLGRARSYNEQFF. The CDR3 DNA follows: TGTGCCAGCAGTTTAGGTCGGGCCCGCTCCTACAATGAGCAGTTCTTC.

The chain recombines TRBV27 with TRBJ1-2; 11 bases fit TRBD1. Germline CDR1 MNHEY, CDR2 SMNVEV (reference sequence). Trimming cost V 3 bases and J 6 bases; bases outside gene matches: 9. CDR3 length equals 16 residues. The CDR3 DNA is TGTGCCAGCAGTTTGGGGGCGCCGGGACAGGGGGATGGCTACACCTTC. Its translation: CASSLGAPGQGDGYTF.

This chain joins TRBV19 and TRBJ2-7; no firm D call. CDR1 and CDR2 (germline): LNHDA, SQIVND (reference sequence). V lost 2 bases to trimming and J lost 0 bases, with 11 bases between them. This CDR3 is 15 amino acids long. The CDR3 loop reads CASSILQKPSYEQYF. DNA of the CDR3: TGTGCCAGTAGTATACTACAGAAACCCTCCTACGAGCAGTACTTC.

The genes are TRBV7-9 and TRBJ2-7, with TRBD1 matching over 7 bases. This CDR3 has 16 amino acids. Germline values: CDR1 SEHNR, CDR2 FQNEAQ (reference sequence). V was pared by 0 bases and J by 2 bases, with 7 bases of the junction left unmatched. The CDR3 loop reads CASSLAAGGVTYEQYF. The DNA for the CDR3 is TGTGCCAGCAGCTTAGCGGCAGGGGGAGTCACCTACGAGCAGTACTTC. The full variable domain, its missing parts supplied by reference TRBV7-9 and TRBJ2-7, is DTGVSQNPRHKITKRGQNVTFRCDPISEHNRLYWYRQTLGQGPEFLTYFQNEAQLEKSRLLSDRFSAERPKGSFSTLEIQRTEQGDSAMYLCASSLAAGGVTYEQYFGPGTRLTVT.

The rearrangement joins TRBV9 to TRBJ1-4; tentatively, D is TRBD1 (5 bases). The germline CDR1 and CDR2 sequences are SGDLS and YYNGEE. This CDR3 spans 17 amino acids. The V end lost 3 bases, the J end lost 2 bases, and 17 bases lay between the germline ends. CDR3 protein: CASSGDLGLFTNEKLFF. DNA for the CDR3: TGTGCCAGCAGCGGCGATTTGGGACTTTTCACTAATGAAAAACTGTTTTTT. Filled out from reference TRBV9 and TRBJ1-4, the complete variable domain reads DSGVTQTPKHLITATGQRVTLRCSPRSGDLSVYWYQQSLDQGLQFLIQYYNGEERAKGNILERFSAQQFPDLHSELNLSSLELGDSALYFCASSGDLGLFTNEKLFFGSGTQLSVL.

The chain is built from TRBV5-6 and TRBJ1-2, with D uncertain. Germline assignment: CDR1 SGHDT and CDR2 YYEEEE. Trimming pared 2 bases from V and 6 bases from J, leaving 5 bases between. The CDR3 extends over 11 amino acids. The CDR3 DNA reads TGTGCCAGCAGCTTCTCCCATGGCTACACCTTC. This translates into CASSFSHGYTF. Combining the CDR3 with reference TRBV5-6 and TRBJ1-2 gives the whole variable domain DAGVTQSPTHLIKTRGQQVTLRCSPKSGHDTVSWYQQALGQGPQFIFQYYEEEERQRGNFPDRFSGHQFPNYSSELNVNALLLGDSALYLCASSFSHGYTFGSGTRLTVV.

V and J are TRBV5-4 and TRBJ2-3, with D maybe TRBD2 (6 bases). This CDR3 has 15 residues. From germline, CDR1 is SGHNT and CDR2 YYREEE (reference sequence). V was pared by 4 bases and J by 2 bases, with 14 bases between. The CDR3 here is CASSNGRRDTDTQYF. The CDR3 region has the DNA TGTGCCAGCAGCAACGGACGGCGGGACACAGATACGCAGTATTTT.

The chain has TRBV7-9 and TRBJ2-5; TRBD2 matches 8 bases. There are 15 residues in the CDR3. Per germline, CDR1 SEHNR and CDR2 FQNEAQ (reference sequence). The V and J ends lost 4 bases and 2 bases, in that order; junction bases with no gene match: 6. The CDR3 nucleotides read TGTGCCAGCAGCTCCGGCGGGGGGAAACAAGAGACCCAGTACTTC. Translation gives CASSSGGGKQETQYF.

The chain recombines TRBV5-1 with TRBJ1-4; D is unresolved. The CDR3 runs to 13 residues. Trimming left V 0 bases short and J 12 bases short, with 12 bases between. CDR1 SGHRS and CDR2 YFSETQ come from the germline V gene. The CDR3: CASSLEGGRELFF. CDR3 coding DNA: TGCGCCAGCAGCTTGGAGGGCGGACGGGAACTGTTTTTT.

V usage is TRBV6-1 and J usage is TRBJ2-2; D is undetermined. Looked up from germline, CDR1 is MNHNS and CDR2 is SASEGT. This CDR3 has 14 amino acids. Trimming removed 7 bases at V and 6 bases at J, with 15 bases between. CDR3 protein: CASIDETGPGELFF. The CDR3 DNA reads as TGTGCCAGCATAGACGAAACTGGACCCGGGGAGCTGTTTTTT.

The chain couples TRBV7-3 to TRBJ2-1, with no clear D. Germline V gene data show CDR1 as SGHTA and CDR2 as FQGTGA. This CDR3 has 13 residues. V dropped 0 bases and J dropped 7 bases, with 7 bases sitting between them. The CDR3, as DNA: TGTGCCAGCAGCTTAACAGGGAATAATGAGCAGTTCTTC. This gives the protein CASSLTGNNEQFF.

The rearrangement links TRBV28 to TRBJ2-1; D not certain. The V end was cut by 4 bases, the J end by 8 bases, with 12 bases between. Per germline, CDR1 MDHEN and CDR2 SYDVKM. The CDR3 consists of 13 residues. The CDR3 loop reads CASSSNHGDEQFF. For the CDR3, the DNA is TGTGCCAGCAGTTCCAATCATGGAGATGAGCAGTTCTTC.